Listed below are T cell receptor beta chains from one sample, sequenced in a study of T cell repertoires in cytomegalovirus infection. Each CDR3 protein gets one entry after TCRdb re-called the reads with MiXCR. The sample holds some 680,000 distinct CDR3 sequences, 35% to 45% seen once. The sample was PBMCs. These receptors all come from a human donor in good health (CMV status not recorded). Some clones in this sample may be carry-over from other donors' samples. Both conserved end residues are part of each CDR3. The D gene is left open where the match is weak. The listing skips clone size in some rows; elsewhere it reads once, few, many or a size class.

>-|TRBV7-9|TRBJ2-5|-
TGTGCCAGCAGCCCACCCACCGGGCAAGAGACCCAGTACTTC
CASSPPTGQETQYF
>-|TRBV7-8|TRBJ2-1|few
TGTGCCAGCAGCTTAGAGGTCTATGCGGGTGAGCAGTTCTTC
CASSLEVYAGEQFF
>-|TRBV7-2|TRBJ2-1|-
TGTGCCAGCAGCTTAGCCAGAGGTGAGCAGTTCTTC
CASSLARGEQFF
>TRBD1|TRBV7-2|TRBJ1-3|-
TGTGCCAGCAGCTTAGAGCAACAGGGGATTGGAAACACCATATATTTT
CASSLEQQGIGNTIYF
>TRBD2|TRBV7-2|TRBJ2-1|-
TGTGCCAGCAGCTTAGTACGAGGGACTACTGAGCAGTTCTTC
CASSLVRGTTEQFF
>-|TRBV12-5|TRBJ2-5|few
TGTGCTAGTGGTTTCAGAGGGAAAGAGACCCAGTACTTC
CASGFRGKETQYF
>TRBD2|TRBV27|TRBJ2-3|-
TGTGCCAGCAGTTCCCGGACTAGCCGGGGGACAGATACGCAGTATTTT
CASSSRTSRGTDTQYF
>-|TRBV30|TRBJ2-1|-
TGTGCCTGGAGTGATCAGGCCTACAATGAGCAGTTCTTC
CAWSDQAYNEQFF
>-|TRBV7-6|TRBJ1-4|-
TGTGCCAGCAGCTTAGGGGGGCGCTCAACTAATGAAAAACTGTTTTTT
CASSLGGRSTNEKLFF
>-|TRBV11-2|TRBJ2-7|-
TGTGCCAGCAGCTTTTTATCCCTACGGATTCTTGACTACGAGCAGTACTTC
CASSFLSLRILDYEQYF
>-|TRBV7-6|TRBJ2-1|-
TGTGCCAGCAGCTTAGCGGGTCTACCCGACCGTGAGCAGTTCTTC
CASSLAGLPDREQFF
>TRBD1|TRBV7-8|TRBJ2-5|many
TGTGCCAGCAGCTCCGGGACAGGGACCCCAGAGACCCAGTACTTC
CASSSGTGTPETQYF
>TRBD1|TRBV5-6|TRBJ2-1|-
TGTGCCAGCAGCTGGGTCACCGGGACAGGGCGCAATGAGCAGTTCTTC
CASSWVTGTGRNEQFF
>-|TRBV4-1|TRBJ2-1|-
TGCGCCAGCAGCCCTATATTAGGAGGAGGCGATGAGCAGTTCTTC
CASSPILGGGDEQFF
>TRBD2|TRBV20-1|TRBJ2-5|-
TGCAGCCCGAACCCTCCTAGGAGCGGGAGTCAAAAGACCCAGTACTTC
CSPNPPRSGSQKTQYF
>-|TRBV4-1|TRBJ2-7|-
TGCGCCAGCAGCCAGCAGACAGCCTCCTACGAGCAGTACTTC
CASSQQTASYEQYF
>TRBD1|TRBV12-3/TRBV12-4|TRBJ2-7|few
TGTGCCAGCAGTTTGGTGACAGGGAACGAGCAGTACTTC
CASSLVTGNEQYF
>TRBD1|TRBV28|TRBJ1-5|-
TGTGCCAGCAGTCTTGGGAGCGGGACAGGGGGTCAGCCCCAGCATTTT
CASSLGSGTGGQPQHF
>-|TRBV9|TRBJ2-3|few
TGTGCCAGCAGCGTTGTCTCGGGGCCAACAGATACGCAGTATTTT
CASSVVSGPTDTQYF
>-|TRBV7-2|TRBJ2-1|many
TGTGCCAGCAGCTTAGAGCACGGCTCCTACAATGAGCAGTTCTTC
CASSLEHGSYNEQFF
>-|TRBV14|TRBJ1-1|-
TGTGCCAGCAGCCCCCAGGGTAGGTGGGGCACTGAAGCTTTCTTT
CASSPQGRWGTEAFF
>TRBD2|TRBV7-2|TRBJ2-3|few
TGTGCCAGCAGCACGCGGACTAGCGGGAACACAGATACGCAGTATTTT
CASSTRTSGNTDTQYF
>TRBD2|TRBV5-4|TRBJ2-1|-
TGTGCCAGCAGCTTGAGCGGGAGGGCCGGTGAGCAGTTCTTC
CASSLSGRAGEQFF
>TRBD1|TRBV5-1|TRBJ1-4|-
TGCGCCAGCCAACAGGGGGGCCTTGGTGAAAAACTGTTTTTT
CASQQGGLGEKLFF
>TRBD1|TRBV10-1|TRBJ1-3|-
TGCGCCAGCAGTCCGGGACAGACCTCCTCTGGAAACACCATATATTTT
CASSPGQTSSGNTIYF
>TRBD1|TRBV20-1|TRBJ2-5|few
TGCAGTGCTGGGGGACAGAGAGAGACCCAGTACTTC
CSAGGQRETQYF
>-|TRBV20-1|TRBJ2-3|-
TGCAGTGCTCCGACAGCGTCCACAGATACGCAGTATTTT
CSAPTASTDTQYF
>-|TRBV2|TRBJ2-3|few
TGTGCCAGCCTCCGCAGGGTTAGCACAGATACGCAGTATTTT
CASLRRVSTDTQYF
>-|TRBV6-1|TRBJ1-1|many
TGTGCCAGCAGGCCGGACCGGTGGGTTCGGACTGAAGCTTTCTTT
CASRPDRWVRTEAFF
>-|TRBV12-3/TRBV12-4|TRBJ2-3|-
TGTGCCAGCAACTTGAGGCAGGCCGGCACAGATACGCAGTATTTT
CASNLRQAGTDTQYF
>-|TRBV4-1|TRBJ1-6|few
TGCGCCAGCAGCCCGACGAGGGGTAATTCACCCCTCCACTTT
CASSPTRGNSPLHF
>-|TRBV9|TRBJ1-2|once
TGTGCCAGCAGCGGGCCGGGACATTATAATGGCTACACCTTC
CASSGPGHYNGYTF
>-|TRBV10-3|TRBJ2-5|-
TGTGCCATCAGTGTCGGAGGGGGCCAAGAGACCCAGTACTTC
CAISVGGGQETQYF
>TRBD2|TRBV7-2|TRBJ2-1|few
TGTGCCAGCAGCTTACCCGTACTAGCGGGAGGCCAGTTCTTC
CASSLPVLAGGQFF
>TRBD2|TRBV6-5|TRBJ2-6|few
TGTGCCAGCAGTATAGCGGGACGGACCTTGGTCCTGACTTTC
CASSIAGRTLVLTF
>-|TRBV19|TRBJ1-2|-
TGTGCCAGTAGTGGGCGTAACGGCTACACCTTC
CASSGRNGYTF
>-|TRBV28|TRBJ1-6|many
TGTGCCAGCAGTTTTGAGCGGGACTCGTCGAGCTCCTATAATTCACCCCTCCACTTT
CASSFERDSSSSYNSPLHF
>-|TRBV6-5|TRBJ2-7|-
TGTGCCAGCAGTTACTCGAGCTGGACGGTTACCTACGAGCAGTACTTC
CASSYSSWTVTYEQYF
>-|TRBV19|TRBJ2-2|-
TGTGCCAGTAGAACCCCGGGGTTTACCGGGGAGCTGTTTTTT
CASRTPGFTGELFF
>-|TRBV19|TRBJ1-2|many
TGTGCCAGTAGTTTCTCAGGGAACGATGGCTACACCTTC
CASSFSGNDGYTF
>-|TRBV5-1|TRBJ1-1|once
TGCGCCAGCAGCTTGAATCCGGGACGGAAGAACACTGAAGCTTTCTTT
CASSLNPGRKNTEAFF
>-|TRBV7-6|TRBJ1-1|many
TGTGCCAGCAGCTCGTCGTTAGGCTCTGAAGCTTTCTTT
CASSSSLGSEAFF
>-|TRBV7-9|TRBJ1-4|many
TGTGCCAGCAGCTTAGCTGCGCCGGCTAATGAAAAACTGTTTTTT
CASSLAAPANEKLFF
>-|TRBV28|TRBJ1-1|-
TGTGCCAGCGAACCTGGGGCGGGGCCCGGGAAAGCTTTCTTT
CASEPGAGPGKAFF
>TRBD1|TRBV28|TRBJ1-1|-
TGTGCCAGCAGTTTATGGTCAGGGGGCGCCAGTACTGAAGCTTTCTTT
CASSLWSGGASTEAFF
>TRBD1|TRBV28|TRBJ2-1|-
TGTGCCAGCAAGACAGGGGTAGGTCGAAATGAGCAGTTCTTC
CASKTGVGRNEQFF
>TRBD2|TRBV28|TRBJ2-7|-
TGTGCCAGCAGTGAAAGGACTAGCGGATACGAGCAGTACTTC
CASSERTSGYEQYF
>TRBD2|TRBV28|TRBJ2-1|-
TGTGCCAGCAGTTTTACCGGGAGGATCTCCTACAATGAGCAGTTCTTC
CASSFTGRISYNEQFF
>-|TRBV19|TRBJ1-1|-
TGTGCCAGTCGCCAGCGGGAAGGTAACACTGAAGCTTTCTTT
CASRQREGNTEAFF
>-|TRBV7-9|TRBJ1-4|many
TGTGCCAGCAGCTTAAGAACACCAACTAATGAAAAACTGTTTTTT
CASSLRTPTNEKLFF